Here is one T cell receptor beta chain with its context. The record originates from a study of shared clonotypes between healthy human individuals. Repertoires were generated with immunoSEQ multiplex PCR, while TCRdb's copy carries only in-frame clones and drops some. Of some 2,000,000 clones listed, 85% to 95% are singletons. This receptor was taken from a man between 18 and 29 years old in good health. The sample consisted of naive CD4+ T cells sorted from blood. Subset here: CD45RA+ positively selected.

CDR3 protein: CASSQSIKGSGNTIYF. CDR3 in DNA: TGCGCCAGCAGTCAATCGATCAAGGGAAGCGGAAACACCATATATTTT. The chain links TRBV23-1 to TRBJ1-3; no clear D gene. TRBV23-1 is sorted into the ORF group, with uncertain function. The CDR3 is made up of 16 amino acids. Trimming left V 0 bases short and J 4 bases short, with 13 bases between.